Presented here are 13 T cell receptor beta chains from one specimen sequenced in a study of CD8+CD57+ T cells in acquired aplastic anemia. Both TCR beta VDJ combination and CDR3 sequence profiling were carried out. Genomic DNA was the template for this profiling. TCRdb processed the reads anew with MiXCR; each CDR3 protein has one entry. This sample carries 95,000 to 150,000 distinct CDR3 sequences, approximately 40% of them seen once, and the ten largest clones take under 3%. It was patients with CD8+CD57+ cell expansion by flow cytometry who were chosen for sequencing. Sequences were obtained from sorted CD4+, CD8+, or CD8+CD57+ T cells (not recorded which) from PBMCs. Every receptor here comes from a human donor with aplastic anemia.

The chain has TRBV5-1 and TRBJ2-1, with 11 bases identical to TRBD1. The germline CDR1 and CDR2 sequences are SGHRS and YFSETQ. With 4 bases clipped from V and 15 bases from J, the junction kept 12 bases outside the gene matches. This CDR3 has 14 amino acids. DNA for the CDR3: TGCGCCAGCAGCATGACGGGACAGGGGGGGTGGCGGTTCTTC. Translated, it gives CASSMTGQGGWRFF.

About this clonotype itself: The germline gene is not matched at one end of the junction; a read error may be the cause. The chain carries TRBV7-9 and TRBJ1-1; possible D gene TRBD1, 5 bases. This CDR3 has 13 amino acids. From germline, CDR1 is SEHNR and CDR2 FQNEAQ (reference sequence). The CDR3 loop is CASSLGANTETFF. DNA for the CDR3: TGTGCCAGCAGCCTCGGGGCGAACACTGAAACTTTCTTT.

This clonotype was seen a few times. The V and J genes are TRBV10-1 and TRBJ2-1, with D perhaps TRBD2 (5 bases). The CDR3 loop spans 13 amino acids. V was trimmed by 0 bases and J by 6 bases, leaving 6 bases between them. Per the germline V gene, CDR1 is WNHNN and CDR2 is SYGVQD (reference sequence). The chain's CDR3 is CASSESGGNEQFF. The CDR3 DNA reads TGCGCCAGCAGTGAGTCTGGAGGCAATGAGCAGTTCTTC.

This clonotype was recorded once. The V gene is TRBV10-3, the J gene TRBJ2-1, with TRBD2 matching over 9 bases. The CDR3 is made up of 14 amino acids. Germline loops: CDR1 ENHRY, CDR2 SYGVKD. After removal of 8 bases from V and 3 bases from J, the junction contained 5 bases not matched to a gene. The CDR3 DNA sequence: TGTGCCATCCAGGAGCGGGGGGACTACAATGAGCAGTTCTTC. This encodes CAIQERGDYNEQFF.

Many counts were recorded for this clonotype. The rearrangement links TRBV4-1 to TRBJ1-2, with unresolved D. V was shortened by 0 bases and J by 2 bases, with 10 bases between the two germline ends. This CDR3 is 15 amino acids long. Germline assignment: CDR1 MGHRA and CDR2 YSYEKL. The CDR3 coding sequence is TGCGCCAGCAGCCAAGATCGAAACAGCAACTATGGCTACACCTTC. It translates to CASSQDRNSNYGYTF.

This clonotype was found many times. This sequence joins TRBV2 and TRBJ1-1, with D maybe TRBD1 (5 bases). Germline CDR1 and CDR2: SNHLY and FYNNEI. The V end lost 7 bases, the J end lost 1 base, and 16 bases lay between the germline ends. This CDR3 region has 15 residues. The DNA for the CDR3 is TGTGCCAGCACTCCGGGACGGACGCCGAACACTGAAGCTTTCTTT. Translated: CASTPGRTPNTEAFF.

This clonotype has at least ten counts. The chain carries TRBV30 and TRBJ1-6; D not certain. V was trimmed by 4 bases and J by 9 bases, leaving 13 bases between them. Germline assignment: CDR1 GTSNPN and CDR2 SVGIG (reference sequence). The CDR3 length is 13 residues. The CDR3 sequence: CAWTYAGISPLHF. DNA for the CDR3: TGTGCCTGGACCTACGCGGGTATTTCACCCCTCCACTTT. Full variable domain (rest looked up from reference TRBV30 and TRBJ1-6): SQTIHQWPATLVQPVGSPLSLECTVEGTSNPNLYWYRQAAGRGLQLLFYSVGIGQISSEVPQNLSASRPQDRQFILSSKKLLLSDSGFYLCAWTYAGISPLHFGNGTRLTVT.

This clonotype has at least ten counts. The chain employs TRBV19 and TRBJ1-1; 8 nucleotides line up with TRBD1. The CDR3 is 14 amino acids. With 5 bases clipped from V and 4 bases from J, the junction kept 6 bases outside the gene matches. The germline V gene has CDR1 LNHDA and CDR2 SQIVND (reference sequence). The CDR3 reads CASSSTGEGTEAFF. In DNA, the CDR3 is TGTGCCAGTAGTTCGACAGGGGAGGGCACTGAAGCTTTCTTT. Using reference TRBV19 and TRBJ1-1 for the parts outside the CDR3, the full variable domain is DGGITQSPKYLFRKEGQNVTLSCEQNLNHDAMYWYRQDPGQGLRLIYYSQIVNDFQKGDIAEGYSVSREKKESFPLTVTSAQKNPTAFYLCASSSTGEGTEAFFGQGTRLTVV.

A remark on this clonotype: At one boundary the junction diverges from the germline segment, which might be a read error. This sequence joins TRBV29-1 and TRBJ2-7; 12 bases match TRBD2. Germline CDR1 SQVTM, CDR2 ANQGSEA. CDR3 size: 15 residues. The DNA for the CDR3 is TGCAGCGTCGAAGTCTCGACTAGCGGGAGTTACGAGCAGTACTTC. It translates to CSVEVSTSGSYEQYF.

This clonotype appeared once. The V and J genes are TRBV29-1 and TRBJ1-2, with D unclear. V was shortened by 3 bases and J by 3 bases, with 11 bases between the two germline ends. The CDR3 is 13 residues long. Germline V gene lookup returns CDR1 SQVTM and CDR2 ANQGSEA. The CDR3, as DNA: TGCAGCGTTGAGGTCGGAGGTTACTATGGCTACACCTTC. Protein sequence: CSVEVGGYYGYTF.

This clonotype was detected only a few times. The CDR3, as DNA: TGTGCCAGCTCACCCAAGCGGGGGGACAATGAGCAGTTCTTC. It specifies CASSPKRGDNEQFF. The V gene is TRBV18, the J gene TRBJ2-1, with TRBD2 matching 9 bases. The junction had 2 bases not matched to a gene; V was cut back by 3 bases and J by 5 bases. The germline V gene encodes CDR1 KGHSH and CDR2 LQKENI. The CDR3 is 14 amino acids.

This clonotype was recorded once. Possible read error: a much larger clone is one base away. The rearrangement links TRBV12-3 or TRBV12-4 to TRBJ2-1; TRBD1 might be the D (6 bases). Deletions cut 5 bases from V and 3 bases from J, with 8 bases between. This CDR3 region has 13 residues. The CDR3 nucleotides are TGTGCCAGCAGTCGGGACAACTACAATGAGCAGTTCTTC. This gives the protein CASSRDNYNEQFF.

The chain employs TRBV29-1 and TRBJ1-4, with D perhaps matching TRBD1 (5 bases). V lost 2 bases and J 10 bases, leaving 17 bases between the germline ends. The CDR3 consists of 14 residues. Germline CDR1 is SQVTM and CDR2 is ANQGSEA. Written as DNA, the CDR3 is TGCAGCGTTGAAATGGGGGAAGGGATGGGAAAACTGTTTTTT. As protein: CSVEMGEGMGKLFF.